Below, 31 T cell receptor beta chains from the same sample are listed, as sequenced in a study of blood T cell repertoires in COVID-19. The protocol was immunoSEQ multiplex PCR, while the TCRdb copy is restricted to in-frame clones and leaves out a portion. The sample carries 70,000 to 95,000 clones, just over 85% recorded once. Sequencing was performed on peripheral blood. The receptor source for this set is an elderly woman with acute or convalescent COVID-19.

The chain links TRBV9 to TRBJ1-1; D ambiguous. CDR3 length equals 13 residues. Germline assignment: CDR1 SGDLS and CDR2 YYNGEE. Deletions cut 4 bases from V and 4 bases from J, with 11 bases between. The CDR3 region is CASSFGRGTEAFF. CDR3 DNA: TGTGCCAGCAGCTTCGGACGGGGCACTGAAGCTTTCTTT. Drawing the rest from reference TRBV9 and TRBJ1-1, the complete variable domain is DSGVTQTPKHLITATGQRVTLRCSPRSGDLSVYWYQQSLDQGLQFLIQYYNGEERAKGNILERFSAQQFPDLHSELNLSSLELGDSALYFCASSFGRGTEAFFGQGTRLTVV.

The chain recombines TRBV19 with TRBJ2-6; D is undetermined. The germline CDR1 and CDR2 sequences are LNHDA and SQIVND (reference sequence). This CDR3 is 15 amino acids long. Trimming removed 1 base from V and 4 bases from J, with 8 bases in between. The CDR3 bases are TGTGCCAGTAGTATAGCTCTCAGAGGGGCCAACGTCCTGACTTTC. Amino acid sequence: CASSIALRGANVLTF.

Within the sample, this clone is medium-sized. The V and J genes are TRBV5-6 and TRBJ2-5; possibly TRBD2 for D (6 bases). CDR1 is SGHDT, CDR2 YYEEEE, per germline. Trimming cost V 0 bases and J 2 bases, with 17 bases left between them. This CDR3 has 17 amino acids. This CDR3 is CASSLGGGGTLQETQYF. The DNA of the CDR3 is TGTGCCAGCAGCTTGGGGGGAGGTGGGACCCTTCAAGAGACCCAGTACTTC. Using reference TRBV5-6 and TRBJ2-5 for the parts outside the CDR3, the full variable domain is DAGVTQSPTHLIKTRGQQVTLRCSPKSGHDTVSWYQQALGQGPQFIFQYYEEEERQRGNFPDRFSGHQFPNYSSELNVNALLLGDSALYLCASSLGGGGTLQETQYFGPGTRLLVL.

The chain recombines TRBV7-2 with TRBJ1-2; 7 bases are shared with TRBD1. CDR1 is SGHTA, CDR2 FQGNSA, per germline. The CDR3 is 15 residues long. V lost 5 bases and J lost 0; bases outside the gene matches: 6. CDR3 residues: CASSRPGTANYGYTF. CDR3 sequence (DNA): TGTGCCAGCAGCCGCCCCGGGACAGCTAACTATGGCTACACCTTC.

The V call is TRBV6-4, the J call TRBJ2-1, with 8 bases that match TRBD2. V shed 0 bases, J shed 4 bases, and the junction held 8 bases outside the gene matches. Germline V gene sequence: CDR1 MRHNA, CDR2 SNTAGT. CDR3 size: 17 residues. CDR3 coding DNA: TGTGCCAGCAGTGACTCGCTGAAACGGGGGGGTTACAATGAGCAGTTCTTC. Translation gives CASSDSLKRGGYNEQFF.

This clone was picked up a small number of times. This rearrangement joins TRBV15 to TRBJ2-7, with 13 bases aligning to TRBD2. V was clipped by 0 bases and J by 0 bases; unmatched bases: 8. The CDR3 sequence is 19 residues long. Germline V gene lookup returns CDR1 LNHNV and CDR2 YYDKDF (reference sequence). The CDR3 DNA is TGTGCCACCAGCAGAGATTGGACTAGCGGGAGAGGCTACTCCTACGAGCAGTACTTC. This encodes CATSRDWTSGRGYSYEQYF.

CDR3: CASSGDREREQFF. DNA of the CDR3: TGCGCCAGCAGTGGGGACAGGGAGCGTGAGCAGTTCTTC. The V call is TRBV10-2, the J call TRBJ2-1; TRBD1 agrees at 9 bases. CDR3 length equals 13 residues. After removal of 4 bases from V and 9 bases from J, the junction contained 4 bases not matched to a gene. Germline V lookup: CDR1 WSHSY, CDR2 SAAADI.

This clone has just a few counts. The chain links TRBV4-1 to TRBJ1-5; D is uncertain. The V gene's germline CDR1 is MGHRA and CDR2 YSYEKL. The V end lost 0 bases, the J end lost 6 bases, and 12 bases lay between the germline ends. The CDR3 runs to 15 residues. The CDR3 nucleotides are TGCGCCAGCAGCCAAGATTCGGTAGGAGGTCAGCCCCAGCATTTT. It yields the protein CASSQDSVGGQPQHF.

This chain links TRBV6-5 with TRBJ2-1; D is ambiguous. The ends were cut back, 4 bases at V and 7 bases at J, with 17 bases in the middle. This CDR3 is 15 amino acids long. CDR1 MNHEY and CDR2 SVGAGI come from the germline V gene. The CDR3 loop is CASSSSPRQANEQFF. The CDR3 DNA follows: TGTGCCAGCAGTTCCTCCCCACGCCAAGCGAATGAGCAGTTCTTC.

V usage is TRBV9 and J usage is TRBJ2-2; 8 bases match TRBD2. Germline lookup yields CDR1 SGDLS and CDR2 YYNGEE. The CDR3 runs to 16 residues. The trim removed 3 bases at V and 4 bases at J, leaving 8 bases unmatched. CDR3 protein: CASSASGGPLTGELFF. CDR3 coding DNA: TGTGCCAGCAGCGCGAGCGGGGGACCTCTCACCGGGGAGCTGTTTTTT.

The chain has TRBV6-2 or TRBV6-3 and TRBJ1-2, with 9 bases fitting TRBD1. After removal of 5 bases from V and 6 bases from J, the junction contained 13 bases not matched to a gene. Germline V gene data show CDR1 as MNHEY and CDR2 as SVGEGT. The CDR3 has 16 residues. CDR3 amino acids: CASSQGLRDRDNGYTF. The CDR3 region has the DNA TGTGCCAGCAGTCAAGGTCTCCGGGACAGGGATAATGGCTACACCTTC.

This sequence joins TRBV7-2 and TRBJ2-7; TRBD2 matches 11 bases. Germline V gene data show CDR1 as SGHTA and CDR2 as FQGNSA. This CDR3 is 13 amino acids long. J gave up 7 bases and V 5 bases, and 4 bases lay outside the gene matches. The DNA of the CDR3 is TGTGCCAGCAGCCTCGGACTAGCGGGTGAGCAGTACTTC. It codes for CASSLGLAGEQYF.

The V call is TRBV27, the J call TRBJ1-2; 7 bases map to TRBD1. The germline CDR1 and CDR2 sequences are MNHEY and SMNVEV (reference sequence). The CDR3 runs 14 residues. Trimming at V came to 6 bases and at J to 7 bases, leaving 11 bases not matched to a gene. This CDR3 reads CASRWDSISIGYTF. The CDR3 DNA reads as TGTGCCAGCAGATGGGACAGCATTTCTATTGGCTACACCTTC.

This clone is labeled as medium-sized. The rearrangement joins TRBV3-1 (or the pseudogene TRBV3-2) to TRBJ1-1; 10 bases map to TRBD1. Germline CDR1 reads LGHDT; CDR2 reads YNNKEL (reference sequence). J gave up 8 bases and V 4 bases, and 10 bases lay outside the gene matches. The CDR3 length is 15 residues. The CDR3 loop reads CASSPFRGQGLEAFF. CDR3 nucleotide sequence: TGTGCCAGCAGCCCTTTTCGGGGACAGGGGTTGGAAGCTTTCTTT.

The V and J genes are TRBV11-3 and TRBJ2-1; TRBD2 matches at 11 bases. V dropped 5 bases and J dropped 6; count of bases not matched to a gene: 6. The CDR3 sequence is 15 residues long. Germline V gene sequence: CDR1 SGHNT, CDR2 YENEEA. CDR3 sequence: CASSLHSGGVNEQFF. CDR3 coding DNA: TGTGCCAGCAGCCTCCATAGCGGGGGGGTCAATGAGCAGTTCTTC.

J is TRBJ2-7 and V is TRBV19; TRBD2 matches 13 bases. The CDR3 has 16 amino acids. V gave up 2 bases and J gave up 2 bases; unmatched junction bases: 3. Germline V gene data show CDR1 as LNHDA and CDR2 as SQIVND (reference sequence). DNA of the CDR3: TGTGCCAGTAGTATACCAGGGACTAGCGGGACCTACGAGCAGTACTTC. It specifies CASSIPGTSGTYEQYF.

The J gene is TRBJ2-1, the V gene TRBV4-2; 11 nucleotides line up with TRBD2. Germline CDR1 LGHNA, CDR2 YNFKEQ. The V gene end was trimmed by 3 bases and the J gene end by 7 bases; junction bases not matched to a gene: 8. The CDR3 runs to 16 residues. The DNA of the CDR3 is TGTGCCAGCAGCCATGCAACTAGCGGGGGTATGAATGAGCAGTTCTTC. Translated, it gives CASSHATSGGMNEQFF.

DNA for the CDR3: TGTGCCAGCAGCTTAGGGTCGGCAACTAATGAAAAACTGTTTTTT. Amino acids: CASSLGSATNEKLFF. The chain combines TRBV7-9 with TRBJ1-4; no firm D call. Trimming pared 1 base from V and 0 bases from J, leaving 6 bases between. The CDR3 runs to 15 residues. CDR1 is SEHNR and CDR2 is FQNEAQ in the germline V gene (reference sequence).

The gene calls are TRBV4-3 and TRBJ2-2, with 9 bases lining up with TRBD2. The CDR3 totals 17 residues. V shed 4 bases, J shed 2 bases, and the junction held 8 bases outside the gene matches. Germline V gives CDR1 LGHNA, CDR2 YSLEER. CDR3 coding DNA: TGCGCCAGCAGCCCGGCCGGAGCGGGGGGCAACACCGGGGAGCTGTTTTTT. Residues: CASSPAGAGGNTGELFF.

The rearrangement uses TRBV7-8 and TRBJ2-2; a possible D gene is TRBD2 (7 bases). The CDR3 contains 16 residues. V lost 1 base and J lost 4, with 13 bases in between. Germline V CDR1 and CDR2: SGHVS, FQNEAQ. This chain's CDR3 is CASSLDRGAGTGELFF. The CDR3 DNA reads as TGTGCCAGCAGCTTAGACCGGGGGGCGGGCACCGGGGAGCTGTTTTTT. Drawing the rest from reference TRBV7-8 and TRBJ2-2, the complete variable domain is GAGVSQSPRYKVAKRGQDVALRCDPISGHVSLFWYQQALGQGPEFLTYFQNEAQLDKSGLPSDRFFAERPEGSVSTLKIQRTQQEDSAVYLCASSLDRGAGTGELFFGEGSRLTVL.

This rearrangement joins TRBV6-6 to TRBJ2-1; TRBD2 might be the D (6 bases). The V and J ends lost 10 bases and 0 bases respectively, with 13 bases between them. Germline values: CDR1 MNHNY, CDR2 SVGAGI (reference sequence). The CDR3 is 14 residues long. CDR3 DNA sequence: TGTGCCACCAGAGACGGGAGCTCCTACAATGAGCAGTTCTTC. This codes for CATRDGSSYNEQFF.

The rearrangement joins TRBV6-2 or TRBV6-3 to TRBJ2-4; 15 bases line up with TRBD2. CDR1 and CDR2 (germline): MNHEY, SVGEGT. The CDR3 is made up of 16 amino acids. The J segment lost 6 bases and the V segment lost 6 bases, leaving 6 bases of the junction unmatched. CDR3 loop: CASSRTSGGGRNIQYF. DNA for the CDR3: TGTGCCAGCAGCCGGACTAGCGGGGGGGGCAGAAACATTCAGTACTTC.

This clone was recorded once. The J gene is TRBJ2-3, the V gene TRBV5-4, with 9 bases matching TRBD1. Germline CDR1 SGHNT, CDR2 YYREEE (reference sequence). This CDR3 is built from 14 residues. V shed 2 bases, J shed 3 bases, and the junction held 1 base outside the gene matches. The CDR3 region has the DNA TGTGCCAGCAGCTTCGGACAGGGGACAGATACGCAGTATTTT. This sequence encodes CASSFGQGTDTQYF.

J is TRBJ2-5 and V is TRBV12-3 or TRBV12-4; D ambiguous. CDR3 length equals 12 residues. V was clipped by 2 bases and J by 4 bases, with 5 bases between them. CDR3 sequence reads: CASSLSGETQYF. CDR3 DNA sequence: TGTGCCAGCAGTTTATCAGGAGAGACCCAGTACTTC.

The V gene is TRBV18, the J gene TRBJ2-7; TRBD1 agrees at 7 bases. Unmatched junction bases numbered 6, after V lost 4 bases and J lost 0 bases. The germline gives CDR1 KGHSH, CDR2 LQKENI. CDR3 length equals 15 residues. The CDR3 coding sequence is TGTGCCAGCTCACTCGAGACAGGGCTCTCCTACGAGCAGTACTTC. Translation gives CASSLETGLSYEQYF.

J is TRBJ2-7 and V is TRBV10-3; 11 bases map to TRBD2. CDR3 length equals 14 residues. Germline trimming cut 7 bases from V and 6 bases from J; bases unmatched to any gene: 8. The germline V gene encodes CDR1 ENHRY and CDR2 SYGVKD. CDR3 in amino acids: CAITTIAGGGEQYF. CDR3 nucleotide sequence: TGTGCCATCACCACAATAGCGGGAGGGGGCGAGCAGTACTTC.

The V call is TRBV9, the J call TRBJ2-7; 7 bases are a match to TRBD2. V lost 0 bases and J lost 6; bases outside the gene matches: 6. This CDR3 is 14 amino acids long. From germline, CDR1 is SGDLS and CDR2 YYNGEE. The CDR3 reads CASSVALGGSEQYF. DNA of the CDR3: TGTGCCAGCAGCGTAGCCCTCGGGGGGTCCGAGCAGTACTTC.

The V and J genes are TRBV5-1 and TRBJ2-3, with 7 bases that match TRBD1. The CDR3 totals 12 residues. CDR1 SGHRS and CDR2 YFSETQ come from the germline V gene. The junction had 7 bases not matched to a gene; V was cut back by 4 bases and J by 11 bases. CDR3 sequence: CASSPQGKKQYF. The CDR3 DNA reads TGCGCCAGCAGCCCACAGGGGAAGAAGCAGTATTTT.

The rearrangement uses TRBV7-9 and TRBJ1-1; D not certain. The CDR3 is 15 amino acids. The V gene's germline CDR1 is SEHNR and CDR2 FQNEAQ (reference sequence). V shed 1 base and J shed 6 bases, with 15 bases lying between them. CDR3 amino acids: CASSLGSHGLSEAFF. The CDR3 DNA follows: TGTGCCAGCAGCTTAGGAAGCCACGGGTTATCTGAAGCTTTCTTT.

The chain combines TRBV7-2 with TRBJ2-1; a weak D match, TRBD2 (6 bases). In germline, CDR1 is SGHTA, CDR2 FQGNSA. Trimming removed 5 bases at V and 6 bases at J, with 11 bases between. CDR3 size: 13 residues. The CDR3 DNA sequence: TGTGCCAGCAGCACCAGGGACTTCAATGAGCAGTTCTTC. It translates to CASSTRDFNEQFF.

CDR3 loop: CASSRDFTDTQYF. The CDR3 bases are TGTGCCAGCAGCCGGGACTTCACAGATACGCAGTATTTT. The chain has TRBV12-3 or TRBV12-4 and TRBJ2-3, with a tentative D call TRBD2 (6 bases). The V gene lost 6 bases and the J gene lost 2 bases, with 9 bases spanning the gap. The CDR3 is made up of 13 amino acids.